Listed below are T cell receptor beta chains from one sample, sequenced in a study of blood T cell repertoires in COVID-19. This table comes from immunoSEQ multiplex PCR, and its TCRdb copy is limited to in-frame clones, with some not included. This sample yields approximately 260,000 clones, of which roughly 84% are seen a single time; around 3.7% belongs to the top ten. The sequenced sample consisted of PBMCs or T cells enriched from blood (not recorded which). All receptors come from a man aged 50-60 years who had recovered from COVID-19. CDR3s include the opening cysteine and the closing phenylalanine or tryptophan. The D gene is left open where the match is weak.

NA,TRBJ2-3,TRBV6-5,TGTGCCAGCAGTTATGAGGTTTTGGGTACGCAGTATTTT,CASSYEVLGTQYF
NA,TRBJ2-7,TRBV7-9,TGTGCCAGCAGCGGGAAGGGGTTAGGCGAGCAGTACTTC,CASSGKGLGEQYF
NA,TRBJ1-2,TRBV6-5,TGTGCCAGCCGGGAGGGTCCCCGCGGCTATGGCTACACCTTC,CASREGPRGYGYTF
NA,TRBJ1-1,TRBV18,TGTGCCAGCTCACCACCCAACAGGCCTTCCACTGAAGCTTTCTTT,CASSPPNRPSTEAFF
NA,TRBJ2-7,TRBV3-1/TRBV3-2,TGTGCCAGCAGCCAAGACGACAGTACCTACGAGCAGTACTTC,CASSQDDSTYEQYF
TRBD2,TRBJ2-7,TRBV10-3,TGTGCCATCAGAACCGGGGGGGGGCACTACGAGCAGTACTTC,CAIRTGGGHYEQYF
TRBD1,TRBJ2-5,TRBV24-1,TGTGCCACCAGTGAGCAGGGGGCGAAGCCAGAGACCCAGTACTTC,CATSEQGAKPETQYF
TRBD2,TRBJ2-5,TRBV9,TGTGCCAGCAGGAGGGGGCGGGAGGGCCAAGAGACCCAGTACTTC,CASRRGREGQETQYF
NA,TRBJ2-7,TRBV10-2,TGCGCCAGCAGAGGGGGATTCGTCTACGAGCAGTACTTC,CASRGGFVYEQYF
NA,TRBJ2-1,TRBV5-1,TGCGCCAGCAGCTTAGGAGGGCAGACGTTCTTC,CASSLGGQTFF
NA,TRBJ2-7,TRBV10-3,TGTGCCATCGGGGGGACGCCGTACGAGCAGTACTTC,CAIGGTPYEQYF
NA,TRBJ1-2,TRBV6-2/TRBV6-3,TGTGCCAGCAGTTATAGATTTTTGGGGGCGGACTATGGCTACACCTTC,CASSYRFLGADYGYTF
NA,TRBJ1-1,TRBV5-5,TGTGCCAGCAGCTTGGTGGGCACCCTGACTGAAGCTTTCTTT,CASSLVGTLTEAFF
TRBD1,TRBJ1-2,TRBV15,TGTGCCACCAGCAAAGACAGGGGGCCGAGGCCACATGGCTACACCTTC,CATSKDRGPRPHGYTF
NA,TRBJ1-2,TRBV28,TGTGCCAGCAGCCGCGGCGAGCATGGCTACACCTTC,CASSRGEHGYTF
TRBD1,TRBJ1-2,TRBV11-2,TGTGCCAGCAGCCATTGGGACCGGGACAGGGAAACCTTC,CASSHWDRDRETF
NA,TRBJ1-2,TRBV2,TGTGCCAGCACTATTACAGGGCGGACTAACTATGGCTACACCTTC,CASTITGRTNYGYTF